The 10 T cell receptor beta chains below all came from one sample that was sequenced in a study of PD-1 blockade in classical Hodgkin lymphoma. Generated by immunoSEQ multiplex PCR, the TCRdb table keeps only in-frame clones and is missing some. The data contain some 70,000 clones, over 85% of them singletons. Time point indicated: newly diagnosed, previously untreated cHL patient sample. The specimen sequenced was peripheral blood mononuclear cells (PBMCs). The receptors here all came from a human donor with classical Hodgkin lymphoma.

This clone has just one count. The chain links TRBV25-1 to TRBJ2-7; 9 bases align to TRBD1. J gave up 4 bases and V 4 bases, and 11 bases lay outside the gene matches. From germline, CDR1 is MGHDK and CDR2 SYGVNS. This CDR3 comprises 16 residues. As DNA, the CDR3 is TGTGCCAGCAGTGGTCCCGGGACAGGGTCAGGGTACGAGCAGTACTTC. It yields the protein CASSGPGTGSGYEQYF.

The V call is TRBV30, the J call TRBJ1-3; a possible D gene is TRBD1 (5 bases). The CDR3 is 12 residues long. Germline assignment: CDR1 GTSNPN and CDR2 SVGIG (reference sequence). V dropped 2 bases and J dropped 4 bases, with 6 bases sitting between them. CDR3 DNA: TGTGCCTGGAGTCAGGGAGGAAACACCATATATTTT. Protein sequence: CAWSQGGNTIYF.

The genes are TRBV11-2 and TRBJ2-5; possibly TRBD1 or TRBD2 for D (6 bases each). The CDR3 consists of 15 residues. CDR1 SGHAT and CDR2 FQNNGV come from the germline V gene. V was trimmed by 2 bases and J by 2 bases, leaving 12 bases between them. CDR3 loop: CASSLTGRRQETQYF. The CDR3 nucleotides read TGTGCCAGCAGCTTAACAGGGAGGCGACAAGAGACCCAGTACTTC.

The genes are TRBV7-9 and TRBJ2-3; 11 nucleotides line up with TRBD1. Trimming took 5 bases from V and 6 from J; bases not matched to a gene: 10. Germline-derived CDR1 and CDR2 are SEHNR and FQNEAQ (reference sequence). The CDR3 is 16 residues long. CDR3 loop: CASSIRTGGASDTQYF. DNA of the CDR3: TGTGCCAGCAGCATAAGGACAGGGGGCGCTTCGGATACGCAGTATTTT.

V and J are TRBV4-1 and TRBJ1-1; 9 positions agree with TRBD1. The CDR3 extends over 15 amino acids. Germline V lookup: CDR1 MGHRA, CDR2 YSYEKL. With 5 bases clipped from V and 4 bases from J, the junction kept 8 bases outside the gene matches. For the CDR3, the DNA is TGCGCCAGCAGCAATCCGGGACAGGGCTTCACTGAAGCTTTCTTT. Its translation: CASSNPGQGFTEAFF.

The rearrangement joins TRBV7-2 to TRBJ1-5, with D hard to call. V dropped 3 bases and J dropped 4 bases, with 13 bases sitting between them. The CDR3 totals 15 residues. Germline CDR1 SGHTA, CDR2 FQGNSA. CDR3 in DNA: TGTGCCAGCAGCTTGGAGGTCGCGGGGAATCAGCCCCAGCATTTT. It yields the protein CASSLEVAGNQPQHF.

The DNA of the CDR3 is TGTGCCTGGAGCCAGGGGAGGGGGGGGATATCACCCCTCCACTTT. As protein: CAWSQGRGGISPLHF. V is TRBV30 and J is TRBJ1-6; tentative D call: TRBD1 (6 bases). This CDR3 has 15 amino acids. Germline CDR1 and CDR2: GTSNPN and SVGIG (reference sequence). V dropped 3 bases and J dropped 10 bases, with 19 bases sitting between them.

This sequence joins TRBV5-1 and TRBJ2-3; D is undetermined. V lost 4 bases to trimming and J lost 1 base, with 16 bases between them. The CDR3 sequence is 16 residues long. Germline V gene lookup returns CDR1 SGHRS and CDR2 YFSETQ. This chain's CDR3 is CASSMVPGIGTDTQYF. Written as DNA, the CDR3 is TGCGCCAGCAGCATGGTCCCAGGTATAGGCACAGATACGCAGTATTTT. Complete variable domain (other parts from reference TRBV5-1 and TRBJ2-3): KAGVTQTPRYLIKTRGQQVTLSCSPISGHRSVSWYQQTPGQGLQFLFEYFSETQRNKGNFPGRFSGRQFSNSRSEMNVSTLELGDSALYLCASSMVPGIGTDTQYFGPGTRLTVL.

V usage is TRBV7-6 and J usage is TRBJ1-3, with D tentatively TRBD1 (5 bases). Trimming removed 5 bases from V and 0 bases from J, with 8 bases in between. This CDR3 comprises 14 residues. CDR1 and CDR2 from the germline V gene are SGHVS and FNYEAQ. For the CDR3, the DNA is TGTGCCAGCAGCCCCAGGGACTCTGGAAACACCATATATTTT. Amino acids: CASSPRDSGNTIYF.

The chain joins TRBV6-5 to TRBJ2-2; D may match TRBD1 or TRBD2 (6 bases each). The CDR3 length is 15 residues. Germline V gene sequence: CDR1 MNHEY, CDR2 SVGAGI. The V and J ends lost 7 bases and 5 bases respectively, with 17 bases between them. The chain's CDR3 is CASTKRGVRTGELFF. Written as DNA, the CDR3 is TGTGCCAGCACTAAAAGGGGGGTTAGGACCGGGGAGCTGTTTTTT.